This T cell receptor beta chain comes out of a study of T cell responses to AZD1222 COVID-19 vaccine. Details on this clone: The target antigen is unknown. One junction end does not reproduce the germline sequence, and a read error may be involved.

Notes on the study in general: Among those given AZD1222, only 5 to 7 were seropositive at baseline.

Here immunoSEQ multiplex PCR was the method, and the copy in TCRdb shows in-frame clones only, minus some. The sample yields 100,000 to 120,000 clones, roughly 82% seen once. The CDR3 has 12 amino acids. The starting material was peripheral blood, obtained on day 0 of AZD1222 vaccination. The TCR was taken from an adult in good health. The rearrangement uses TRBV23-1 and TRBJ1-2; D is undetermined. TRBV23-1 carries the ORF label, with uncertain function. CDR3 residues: CASSQSTGQPNF. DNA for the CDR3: TGCGCCAGCAGTCAATCGACGGGCCAACCGAACTTC.